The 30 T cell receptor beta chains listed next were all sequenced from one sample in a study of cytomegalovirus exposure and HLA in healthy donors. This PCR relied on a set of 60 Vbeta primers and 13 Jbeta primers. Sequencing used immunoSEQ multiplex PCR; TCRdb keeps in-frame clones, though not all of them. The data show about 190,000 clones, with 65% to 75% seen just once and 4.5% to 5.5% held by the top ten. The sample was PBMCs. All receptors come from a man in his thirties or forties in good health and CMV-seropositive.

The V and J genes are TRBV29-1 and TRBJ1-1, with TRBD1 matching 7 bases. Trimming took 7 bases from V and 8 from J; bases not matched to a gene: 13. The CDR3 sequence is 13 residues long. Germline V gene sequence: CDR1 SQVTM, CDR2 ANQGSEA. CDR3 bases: TGCAGCGCCGAAAGGGGGCAGGGTGCCGAAGCTTTCTTT. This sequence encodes CSAERGQGAEAFF.

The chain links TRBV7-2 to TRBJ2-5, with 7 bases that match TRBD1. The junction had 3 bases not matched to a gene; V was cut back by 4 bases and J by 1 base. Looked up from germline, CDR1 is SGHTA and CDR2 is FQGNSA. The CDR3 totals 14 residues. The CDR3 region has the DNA TGTGCCAGCAGCTATGGGACAGCCCAAGAGACCCAGTACTTC. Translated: CASSYGTAQETQYF.

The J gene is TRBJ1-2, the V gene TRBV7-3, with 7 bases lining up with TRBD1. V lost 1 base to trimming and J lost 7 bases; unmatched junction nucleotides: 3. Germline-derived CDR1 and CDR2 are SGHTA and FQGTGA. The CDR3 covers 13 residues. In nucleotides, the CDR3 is TGTGCCAGCAGCTTAAGGGGGACAGCTGGCTACACCTTC. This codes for CASSLRGTAGYTF.

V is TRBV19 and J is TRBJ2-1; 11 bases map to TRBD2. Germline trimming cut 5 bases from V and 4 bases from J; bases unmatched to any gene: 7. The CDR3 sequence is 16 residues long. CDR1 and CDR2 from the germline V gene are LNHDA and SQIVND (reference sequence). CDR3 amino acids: CASSLLTSGTYNEQFF. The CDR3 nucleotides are TGTGCCAGTAGTCTATTGACTAGCGGGACGTACAATGAGCAGTTCTTC.

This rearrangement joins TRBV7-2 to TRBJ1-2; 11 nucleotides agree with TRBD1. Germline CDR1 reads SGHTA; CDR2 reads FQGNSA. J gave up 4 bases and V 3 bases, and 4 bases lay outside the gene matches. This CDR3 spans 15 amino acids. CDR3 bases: TGTGCCAGCAGCTTGGGACAGGGGGTGGTCTATGGCTACACCTTC. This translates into CASSLGQGVVYGYTF.

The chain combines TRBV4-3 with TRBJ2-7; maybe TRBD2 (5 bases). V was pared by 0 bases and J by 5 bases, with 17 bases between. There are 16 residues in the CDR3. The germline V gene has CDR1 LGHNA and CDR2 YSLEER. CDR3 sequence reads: CASSQDQRAAFDEQYF. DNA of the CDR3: TGCGCCAGCAGCCAAGATCAGAGAGCGGCTTTTGACGAGCAGTACTTC.

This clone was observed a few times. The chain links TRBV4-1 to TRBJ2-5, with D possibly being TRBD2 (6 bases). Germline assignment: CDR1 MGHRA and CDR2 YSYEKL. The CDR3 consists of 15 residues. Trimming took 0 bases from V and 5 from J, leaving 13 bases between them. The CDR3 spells CASSQDSGFRETQYF. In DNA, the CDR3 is TGCGCCAGCAGCCAAGATAGCGGTTTTCGGGAGACCCAGTACTTC.

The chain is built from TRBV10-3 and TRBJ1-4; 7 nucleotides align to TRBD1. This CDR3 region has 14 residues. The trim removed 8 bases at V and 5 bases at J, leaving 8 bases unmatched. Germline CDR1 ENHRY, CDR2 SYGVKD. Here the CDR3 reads CAIASGTENEKLFF. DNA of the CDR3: TGTGCCATCGCCTCCGGGACAGAAAATGAAAAACTGTTTTTT.

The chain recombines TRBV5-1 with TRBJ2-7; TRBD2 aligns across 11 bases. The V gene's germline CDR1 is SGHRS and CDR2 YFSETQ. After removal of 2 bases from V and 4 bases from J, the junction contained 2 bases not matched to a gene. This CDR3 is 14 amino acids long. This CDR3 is CASSLPSGGYEQYF. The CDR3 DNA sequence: TGCGCCAGCAGCTTACCTAGCGGGGGGTACGAGCAGTACTTC.

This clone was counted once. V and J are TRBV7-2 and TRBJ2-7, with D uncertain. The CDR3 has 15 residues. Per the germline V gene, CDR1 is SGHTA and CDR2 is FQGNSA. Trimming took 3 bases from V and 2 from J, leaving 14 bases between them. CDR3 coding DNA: TGTGCCAGCAGCTTGGCCCCCGCCAGCGCCTACGAGCAGTACTTC. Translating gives CASSLAPASAYEQYF.

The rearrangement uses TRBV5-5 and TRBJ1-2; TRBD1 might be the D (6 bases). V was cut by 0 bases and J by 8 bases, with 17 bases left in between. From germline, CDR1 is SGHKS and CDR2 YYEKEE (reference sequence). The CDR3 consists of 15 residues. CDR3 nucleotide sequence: TGTGCCAGCAGCTTGGACCTAGGGGGGGCCAGAGGCTACACCTTC. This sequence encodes CASSLDLGGARGYTF.

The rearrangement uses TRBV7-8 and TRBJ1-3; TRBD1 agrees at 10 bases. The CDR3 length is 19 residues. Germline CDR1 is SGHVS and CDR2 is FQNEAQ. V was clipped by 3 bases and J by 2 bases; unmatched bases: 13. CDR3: CASSFVGDRGRIAGNTIYF. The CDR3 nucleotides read TGTGCCAGCAGCTTTGTCGGGGACAGGGGTAGGATAGCTGGAAACACCATATATTTT. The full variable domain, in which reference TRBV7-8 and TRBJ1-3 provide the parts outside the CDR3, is GAGVSQSPRYKVAKRGQDVALRCDPISGHVSLFWYQQALGQGPEFLTYFQNEAQLDKSGLPSDRFFAERPEGSVSTLKIQRTQQEDSAVYLCASSFVGDRGRIAGNTIYFGEGSWLTVV.

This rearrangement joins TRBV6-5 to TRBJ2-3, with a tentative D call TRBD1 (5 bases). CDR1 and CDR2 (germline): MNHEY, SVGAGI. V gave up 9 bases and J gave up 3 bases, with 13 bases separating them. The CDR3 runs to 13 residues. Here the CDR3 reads CASRNRRTDTQYF. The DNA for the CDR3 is TGTGCCAGTAGGAACAGGCGGACAGATACGCAGTATTTT.

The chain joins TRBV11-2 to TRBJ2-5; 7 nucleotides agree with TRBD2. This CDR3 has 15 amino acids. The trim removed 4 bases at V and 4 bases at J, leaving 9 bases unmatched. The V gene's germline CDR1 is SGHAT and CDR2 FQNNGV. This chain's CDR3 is CASSSVGGEAETQYF. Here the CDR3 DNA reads TGTGCCAGCAGCTCTGTTGGGGGGGAAGCAGAGACCCAGTACTTC.

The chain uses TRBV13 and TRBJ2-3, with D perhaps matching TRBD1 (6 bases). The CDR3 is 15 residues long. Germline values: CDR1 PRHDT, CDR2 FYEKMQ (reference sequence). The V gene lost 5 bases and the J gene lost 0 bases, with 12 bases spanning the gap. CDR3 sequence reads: CASSTRTESTDTQYF. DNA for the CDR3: TGTGCCAGCAGCACTCGGACAGAGAGCACAGATACGCAGTATTTT.

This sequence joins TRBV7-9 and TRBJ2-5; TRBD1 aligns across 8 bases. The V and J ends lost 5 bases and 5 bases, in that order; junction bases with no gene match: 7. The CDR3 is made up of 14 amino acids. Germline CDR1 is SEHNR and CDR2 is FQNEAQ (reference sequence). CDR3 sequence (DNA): TGTGCCAGCAGCCCCGGACAGGGCGGGGAGACCCAGTACTTC. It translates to CASSPGQGGETQYF.

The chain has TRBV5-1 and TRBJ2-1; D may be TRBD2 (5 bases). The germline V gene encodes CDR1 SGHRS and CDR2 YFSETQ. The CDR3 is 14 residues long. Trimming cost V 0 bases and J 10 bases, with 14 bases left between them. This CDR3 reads CASSLAEGIEEQFF. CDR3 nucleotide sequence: TGCGCCAGCAGCTTGGCAGAGGGTATCGAAGAGCAGTTCTTC.

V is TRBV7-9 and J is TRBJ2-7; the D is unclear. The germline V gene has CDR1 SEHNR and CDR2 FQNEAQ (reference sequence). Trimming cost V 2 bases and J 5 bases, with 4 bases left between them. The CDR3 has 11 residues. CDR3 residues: CASSLTDEQYF. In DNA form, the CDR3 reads TGTGCCAGCAGCTTAACGGACGAGCAGTACTTC. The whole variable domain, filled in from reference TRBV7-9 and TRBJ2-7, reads DTGVSQNPRHKITKRGQNVTFRCDPISEHNRLYWYRQTLGQGPEFLTYFQNEAQLEKSRLLSDRFSAERPKGSFSTLEIQRTEQGDSAMYLCASSLTDEQYFGPGTRLTVT.

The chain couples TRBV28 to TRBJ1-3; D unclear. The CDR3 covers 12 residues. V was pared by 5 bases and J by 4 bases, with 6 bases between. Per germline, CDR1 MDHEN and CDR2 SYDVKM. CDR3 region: CASSPRGNTIYF. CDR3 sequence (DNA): TGTGCCAGCAGTCCCAGGGGAAACACCATATATTTT. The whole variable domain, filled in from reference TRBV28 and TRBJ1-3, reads DVKVTQSSRYLVKRTGEKVFLECVQDMDHENMFWYRQDPGLGLRLIYFSYDVKMKEKGDIPEGYSVSREKKERFSLILESASTNQTSMYLCASSPRGNTIYFGEGSWLTVV.

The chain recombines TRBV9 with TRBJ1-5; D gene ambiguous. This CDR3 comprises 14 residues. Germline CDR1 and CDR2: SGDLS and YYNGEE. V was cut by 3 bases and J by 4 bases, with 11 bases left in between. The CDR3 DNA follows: TGTGCCAGCAGCGGGCCGGGTCAGAATCAGCCCCAGCATTTT. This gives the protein CASSGPGQNQPQHF.

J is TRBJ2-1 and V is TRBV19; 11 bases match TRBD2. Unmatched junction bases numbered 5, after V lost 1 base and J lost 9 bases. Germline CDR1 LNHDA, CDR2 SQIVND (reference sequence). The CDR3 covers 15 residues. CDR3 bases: TGTGCCAGTAGTATAGTAGCGGGGGGGCCCATTGAGCAGTTCTTC. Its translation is CASSIVAGGPIEQFF.

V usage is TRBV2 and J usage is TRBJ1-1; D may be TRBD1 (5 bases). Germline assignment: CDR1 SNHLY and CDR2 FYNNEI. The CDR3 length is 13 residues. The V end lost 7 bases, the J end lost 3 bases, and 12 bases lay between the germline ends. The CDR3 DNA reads TGTGCCAGCACGGGACTTGGGGACACTGAAGCTTTCTTT. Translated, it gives CASTGLGDTEAFF.

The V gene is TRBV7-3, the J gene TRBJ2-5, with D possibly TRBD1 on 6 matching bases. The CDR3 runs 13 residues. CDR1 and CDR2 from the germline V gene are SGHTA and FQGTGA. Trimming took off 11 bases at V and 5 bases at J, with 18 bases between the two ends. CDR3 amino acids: CADGWTARETQYF. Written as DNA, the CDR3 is TGTGCCGACGGTTGGACAGCTCGGGAGACCCAGTACTTC. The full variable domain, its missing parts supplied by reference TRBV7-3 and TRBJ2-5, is GAGVSQTPSNKVTEKGKYVELRCDPISGHTALYWYRQSLGQGPEFLIYFQGTGAADDSGLPNDRFFAVRPEGSVSTLKIQRTERGDSAVYLCADGWTARETQYFGPGTRLLVL.

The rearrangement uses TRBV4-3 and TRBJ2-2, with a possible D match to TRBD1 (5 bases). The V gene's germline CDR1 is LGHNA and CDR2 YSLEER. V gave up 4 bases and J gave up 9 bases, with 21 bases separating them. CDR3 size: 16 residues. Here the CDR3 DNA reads TGCGCCAGCAGCCCAGGGCCCCCGCAGGCGGTATGGGAGCTGTTTTTT. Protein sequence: CASSPGPPQAVWELFF.

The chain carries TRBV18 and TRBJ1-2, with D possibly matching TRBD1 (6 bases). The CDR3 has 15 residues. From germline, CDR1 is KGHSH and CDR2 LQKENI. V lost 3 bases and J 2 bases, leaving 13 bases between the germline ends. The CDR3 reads CASSPRQELNYGYTF. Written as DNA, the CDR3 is TGTGCCAGCTCACCTCGACAGGAATTAAACTATGGCTACACCTTC.

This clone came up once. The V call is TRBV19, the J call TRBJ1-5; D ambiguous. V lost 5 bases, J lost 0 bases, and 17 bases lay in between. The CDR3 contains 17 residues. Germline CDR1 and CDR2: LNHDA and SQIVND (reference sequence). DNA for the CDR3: TGTGCCAGTAGTCTACCTGCACGCGATTATAGCAATCAGCCCCAGCATTTT. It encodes CASSLPARDYSNQPQHF. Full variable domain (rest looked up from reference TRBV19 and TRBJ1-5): DGGITQSPKYLFRKEGQNVTLSCEQNLNHDAMYWYRQDPGQGLRLIYYSQIVNDFQKGDIAEGYSVSREKKESFPLTVTSAQKNPTAFYLCASSLPARDYSNQPQHFGDGTRLSIL.

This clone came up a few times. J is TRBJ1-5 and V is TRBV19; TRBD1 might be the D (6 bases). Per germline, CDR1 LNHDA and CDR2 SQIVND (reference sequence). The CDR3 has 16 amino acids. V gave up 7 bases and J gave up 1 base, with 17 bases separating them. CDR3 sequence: CASTWGPGKSNQPQHF. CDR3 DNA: TGTGCCAGTACCTGGGGGCCAGGGAAAAGCAATCAGCCCCAGCATTTT.

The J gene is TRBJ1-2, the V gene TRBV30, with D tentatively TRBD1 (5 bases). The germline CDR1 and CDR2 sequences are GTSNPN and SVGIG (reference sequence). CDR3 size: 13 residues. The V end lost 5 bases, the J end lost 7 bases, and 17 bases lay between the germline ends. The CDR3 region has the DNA TGTGCCTGGTTACAGGAAAGGAATGCTGGCTACACCTTC. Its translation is CAWLQERNAGYTF.

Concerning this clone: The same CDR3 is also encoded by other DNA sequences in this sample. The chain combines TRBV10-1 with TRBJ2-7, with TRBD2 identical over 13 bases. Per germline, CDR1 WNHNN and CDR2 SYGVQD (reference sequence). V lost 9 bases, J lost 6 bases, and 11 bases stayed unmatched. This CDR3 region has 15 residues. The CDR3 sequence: CASYCQGLAGSEQYF. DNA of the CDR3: TGCGCCAGTTACTGTCAGGGACTAGCGGGAAGCGAGCAGTACTTC.

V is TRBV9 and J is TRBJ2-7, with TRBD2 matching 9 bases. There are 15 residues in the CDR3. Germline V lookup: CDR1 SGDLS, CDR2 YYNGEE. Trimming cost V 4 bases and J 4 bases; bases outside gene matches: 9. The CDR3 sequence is CASSPQGSGGYEQYF. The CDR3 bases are TGTGCCAGCAGCCCCCAGGGTAGCGGGGGTTACGAGCAGTACTTC.